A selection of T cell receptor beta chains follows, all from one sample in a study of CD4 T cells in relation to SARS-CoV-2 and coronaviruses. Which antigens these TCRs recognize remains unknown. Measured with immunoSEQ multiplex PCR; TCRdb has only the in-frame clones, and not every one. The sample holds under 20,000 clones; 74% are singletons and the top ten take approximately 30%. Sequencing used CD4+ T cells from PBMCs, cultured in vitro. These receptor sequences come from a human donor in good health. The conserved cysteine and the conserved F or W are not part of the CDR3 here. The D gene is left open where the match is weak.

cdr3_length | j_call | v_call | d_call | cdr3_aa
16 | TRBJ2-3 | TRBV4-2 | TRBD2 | ASSQERTSGKGTDTQY
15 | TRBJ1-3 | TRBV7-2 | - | ASSFAQGGVAGNTIY
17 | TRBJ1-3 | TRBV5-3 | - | ARSNFPGEACISGNTIY
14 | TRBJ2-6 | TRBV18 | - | ASSPLASSGANVLT
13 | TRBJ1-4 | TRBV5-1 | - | ASSRGGGKNEKLF
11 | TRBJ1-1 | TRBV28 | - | ASSYQGRTEAF
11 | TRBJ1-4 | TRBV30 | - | AWSGGGGEKLF
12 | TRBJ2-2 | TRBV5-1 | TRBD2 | ASRGGSNTGELF
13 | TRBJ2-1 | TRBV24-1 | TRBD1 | ATSRGQGLPNEQF
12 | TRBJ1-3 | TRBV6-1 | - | ASSEKGSGNTIY
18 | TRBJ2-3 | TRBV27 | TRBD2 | ASSRTGTGGTSGRKDTQY
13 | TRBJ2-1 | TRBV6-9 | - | ASSSLAMTYNEQF
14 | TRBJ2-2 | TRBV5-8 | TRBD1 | ASSKGDRGRTGELF